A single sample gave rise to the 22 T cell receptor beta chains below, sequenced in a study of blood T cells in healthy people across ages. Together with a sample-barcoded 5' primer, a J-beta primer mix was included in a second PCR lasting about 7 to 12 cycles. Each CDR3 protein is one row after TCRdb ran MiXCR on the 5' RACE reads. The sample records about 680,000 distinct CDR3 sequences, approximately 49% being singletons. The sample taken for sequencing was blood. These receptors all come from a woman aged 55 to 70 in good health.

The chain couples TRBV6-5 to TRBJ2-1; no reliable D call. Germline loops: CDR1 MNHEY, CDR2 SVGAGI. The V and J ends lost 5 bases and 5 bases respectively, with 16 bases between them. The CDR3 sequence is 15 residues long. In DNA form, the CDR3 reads TGTGCCAGCAGTAGAGGTGCCCCAGGTCACAATGAGCAGTTCTTC. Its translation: CASSRGAPGHNEQFF.

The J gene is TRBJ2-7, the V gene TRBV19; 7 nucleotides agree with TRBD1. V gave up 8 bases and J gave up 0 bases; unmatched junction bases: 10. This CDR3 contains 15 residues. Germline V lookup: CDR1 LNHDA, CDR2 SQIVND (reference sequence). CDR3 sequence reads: CASSQRTGRSYEQYF. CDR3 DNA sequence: TGTGCCAGTTCACAAAGGACAGGACGCTCCTACGAGCAGTACTTC.

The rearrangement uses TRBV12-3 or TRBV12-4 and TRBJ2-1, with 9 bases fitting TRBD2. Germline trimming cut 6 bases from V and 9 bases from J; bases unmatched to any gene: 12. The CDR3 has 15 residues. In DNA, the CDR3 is TGTGCCAGCAGAAAATCTCGGCGGGAGGGGAGTGAGCAGTTCTTC. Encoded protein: CASRKSRREGSEQFF.

The CDR3 DNA follows: TGCAGTGCTAGAGATGGGGACCGGAATGGCTACACCTTC. Its translation is CSARDGDRNGYTF. The chain carries TRBV20-1 and TRBJ1-2; the D gene is possibly TRBD1 (5 bases). The germline V and J ends were trimmed by 0 bases and 6 bases, with 11 bases remaining between them. There are 13 residues in the CDR3. Looked up from germline, CDR1 is DFQATT and CDR2 is SNEGSKA (reference sequence).

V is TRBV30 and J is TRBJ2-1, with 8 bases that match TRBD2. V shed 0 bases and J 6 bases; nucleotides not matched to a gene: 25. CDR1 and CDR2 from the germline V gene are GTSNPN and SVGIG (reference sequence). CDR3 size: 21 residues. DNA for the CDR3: TGTGCCTGGAGTGTATACCGGAAGGACTCCTTAGCGGGAATTCTGACCAATGAGCAGTTCTTC. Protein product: CAWSVYRKDSLAGILTNEQFF.

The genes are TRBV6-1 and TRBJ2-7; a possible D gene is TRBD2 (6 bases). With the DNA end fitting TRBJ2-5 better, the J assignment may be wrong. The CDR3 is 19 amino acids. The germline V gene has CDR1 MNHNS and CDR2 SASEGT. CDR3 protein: CASSRPRQLVGGAQETQYF. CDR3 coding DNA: TGTGCCAGCAGCCGACCAAGACAGCTTGTTGGAGGGGCACAAGAGACCCAGTACTTC.

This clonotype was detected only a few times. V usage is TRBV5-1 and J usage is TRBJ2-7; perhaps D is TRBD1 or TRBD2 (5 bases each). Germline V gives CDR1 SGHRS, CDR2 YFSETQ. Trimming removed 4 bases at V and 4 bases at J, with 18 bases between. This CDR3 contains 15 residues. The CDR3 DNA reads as TGCGCCAGCAGCCCCGGGGCAACGGGAATGTACGAGCAGTACTTC. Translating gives CASSPGATGMYEQYF.

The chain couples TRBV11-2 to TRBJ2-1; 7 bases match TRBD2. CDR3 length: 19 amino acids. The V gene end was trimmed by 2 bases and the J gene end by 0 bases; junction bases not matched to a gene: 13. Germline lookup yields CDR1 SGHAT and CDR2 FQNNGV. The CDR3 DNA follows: TGTGCCAGCAGCTTAAGCGAGGCTAGCGGAGACCTCTCCTACAATGAGCAGTTCTTC. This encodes CASSLSEASGDLSYNEQFF.

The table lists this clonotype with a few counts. The CDR3 here is CASSLLLQETQYF. The CDR3 nucleotides read TGTGCCAGCAGTTTACTTTTACAAGAGACCCAGTACTTC. The rearrangement joins TRBV12-3 or TRBV12-4 to TRBJ2-5; D is undetermined. The CDR3 extends over 13 amino acids. Between the trimmed V and J ends, which lost 2 bases and 2 bases, there was a span of 6 bases.

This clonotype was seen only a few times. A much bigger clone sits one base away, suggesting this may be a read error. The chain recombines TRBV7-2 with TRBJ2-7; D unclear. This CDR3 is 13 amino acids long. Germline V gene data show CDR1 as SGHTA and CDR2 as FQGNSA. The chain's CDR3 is CASSLDRFYGQYF. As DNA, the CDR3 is TGTGCCAGCAGCTTAGACAGATTCTACGGGCAGTACTTC. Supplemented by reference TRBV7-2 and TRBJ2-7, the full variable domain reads GAGVSQSPSNKVTEKGKDVELRCDPISGHTALYWYRQSLGQGLEFLIYFQGNSAPDKSGLPSDRFSAERTGGSVSTLTIQRTQQEDSAVYLCASSLDRFYGQYFGPGTRLTVT.

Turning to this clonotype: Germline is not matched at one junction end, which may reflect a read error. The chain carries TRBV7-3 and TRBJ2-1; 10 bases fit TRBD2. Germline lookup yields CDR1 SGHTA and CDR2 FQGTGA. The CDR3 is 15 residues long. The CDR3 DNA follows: TGTGCCAACAGCTTTCTAGCGGGAGTCAACAATGAGCAGTTCTTC. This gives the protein CANSFLAGVNNEQFF.

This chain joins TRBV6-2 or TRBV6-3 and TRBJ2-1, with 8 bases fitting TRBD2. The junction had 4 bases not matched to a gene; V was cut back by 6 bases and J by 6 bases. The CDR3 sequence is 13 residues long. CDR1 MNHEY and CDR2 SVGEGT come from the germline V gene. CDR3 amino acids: CASRRLASNEQFF. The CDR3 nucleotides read TGTGCCAGCAGAAGACTAGCGTCCAATGAGCAGTTCTTC.

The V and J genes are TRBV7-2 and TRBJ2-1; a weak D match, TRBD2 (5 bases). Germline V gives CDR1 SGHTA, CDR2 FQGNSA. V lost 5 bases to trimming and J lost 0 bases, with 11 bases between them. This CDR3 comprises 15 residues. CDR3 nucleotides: TGTGCCAGCAGCAAGAGGGAGCGCTCCTACAATGAGCAGTTCTTC. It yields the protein CASSKRERSYNEQFF. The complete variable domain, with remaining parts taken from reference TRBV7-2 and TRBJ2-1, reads GAGVSQSPSNKVTEKGKDVELRCDPISGHTALYWYRQSLGQGLEFLIYFQGNSAPDKSGLPSDRFSAERTGGSVSTLTIQRTQQEDSAVYLCASSKRERSYNEQFFGPGTRLTVL.

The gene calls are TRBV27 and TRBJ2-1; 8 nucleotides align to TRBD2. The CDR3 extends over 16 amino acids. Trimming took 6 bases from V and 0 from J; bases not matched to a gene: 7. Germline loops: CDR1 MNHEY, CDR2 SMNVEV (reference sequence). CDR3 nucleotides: TGTGCCAGCAGGATTGAGCGGGGGAGCTCCTACAATGAGCAGTTCTTC. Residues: CASRIERGSSYNEQFF.

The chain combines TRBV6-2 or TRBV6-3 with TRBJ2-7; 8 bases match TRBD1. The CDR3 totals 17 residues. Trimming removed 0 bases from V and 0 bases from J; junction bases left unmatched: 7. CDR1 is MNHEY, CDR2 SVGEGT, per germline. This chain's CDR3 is CASSYSLDRGFSYEQYF. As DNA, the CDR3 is TGTGCCAGCAGTTACTCCCTTGACAGGGGATTCTCCTACGAGCAGTACTTC.

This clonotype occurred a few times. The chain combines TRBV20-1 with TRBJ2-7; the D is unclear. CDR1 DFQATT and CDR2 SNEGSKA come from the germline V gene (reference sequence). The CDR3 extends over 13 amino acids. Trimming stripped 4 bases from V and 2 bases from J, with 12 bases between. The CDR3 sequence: CSATRNQAYEQYF. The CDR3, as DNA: TGCAGTGCTACCCGAAATCAGGCCTACGAGCAGTACTTC.

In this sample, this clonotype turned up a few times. The CDR3 here is CASRGGLSYNEQFF. The CDR3, as DNA: TGCGCCAGCAGAGGGGGGCTTTCCTACAATGAGCAGTTCTTC. The chain uses TRBV5-1 and TRBJ2-1; D is perhaps TRBD1 or TRBD2 (6 bases each). The CDR3 is 14 residues long. Deletions cut 5 bases from V and 1 base from J, with 10 bases between. Germline CDR1 is SGHRS and CDR2 is YFSETQ.

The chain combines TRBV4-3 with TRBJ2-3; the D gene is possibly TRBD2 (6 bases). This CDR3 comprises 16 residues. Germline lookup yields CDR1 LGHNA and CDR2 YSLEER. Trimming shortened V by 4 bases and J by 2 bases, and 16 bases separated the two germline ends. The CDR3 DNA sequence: TGCGCCAGCAGCCGGGGGGACCACCCGTCCACAGATACGCAGTATTTT. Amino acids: CASSRGDHPSTDTQYF.

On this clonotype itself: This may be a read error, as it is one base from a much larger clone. The CDR3 bases are TGTGCCTGCAGTTACTCGATGGGAAAGACCCAGTACTTC. Residues: CACSYSMGKTQYF. V gene TRBV6-2 or TRBV6-3 combines with J gene TRBJ2-7, with no clear D. The end of the DNA is better explained by TRBJ2-5, so the J call may be wrong. The CDR3 covers 13 residues. Germline CDR1 is MNHEY and CDR2 is SVGEGT.

The CDR3 sequence is CASSPSGTIDYEQYF. The CDR3 DNA follows: TGTGCCAGCAGCCCCTCCGGGACTATCGACTACGAGCAGTACTTC. The V call is TRBV7-8, the J call TRBJ2-7, with TRBD2 matching 7 bases. Germline CDR1 SGHVS, CDR2 FQNEAQ. Unmatched junction bases numbered 10, after V lost 5 bases and J lost 3 bases. This CDR3 is built from 15 residues. The full variable domain, rest sourced from reference TRBV7-8 and TRBJ2-7, is GAGVSQSPRYKVAKRGQDVALRCDPISGHVSLFWYQQALGQGPEFLTYFQNEAQLDKSGLPSDRFFAERPEGSVSTLKIQRTQQEDSAVYLCASSPSGTIDYEQYFGPGTRLTVT.

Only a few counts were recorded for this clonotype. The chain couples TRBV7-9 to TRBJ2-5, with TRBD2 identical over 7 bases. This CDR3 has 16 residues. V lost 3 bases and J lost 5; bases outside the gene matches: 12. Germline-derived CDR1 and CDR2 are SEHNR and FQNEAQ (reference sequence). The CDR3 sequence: CASSFGVAGSGETQYF. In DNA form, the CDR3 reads TGTGCCAGCAGCTTCGGAGTAGCGGGCTCGGGCGAGACCCAGTACTTC.

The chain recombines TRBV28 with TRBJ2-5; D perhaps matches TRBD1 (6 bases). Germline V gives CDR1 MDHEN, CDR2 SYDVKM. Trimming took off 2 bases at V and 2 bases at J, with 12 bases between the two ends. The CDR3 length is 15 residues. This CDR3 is CASSLVQGPQETQYF. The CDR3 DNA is TGTGCCAGCAGTTTAGTGCAGGGGCCTCAAGAGACCCAGTACTTC.